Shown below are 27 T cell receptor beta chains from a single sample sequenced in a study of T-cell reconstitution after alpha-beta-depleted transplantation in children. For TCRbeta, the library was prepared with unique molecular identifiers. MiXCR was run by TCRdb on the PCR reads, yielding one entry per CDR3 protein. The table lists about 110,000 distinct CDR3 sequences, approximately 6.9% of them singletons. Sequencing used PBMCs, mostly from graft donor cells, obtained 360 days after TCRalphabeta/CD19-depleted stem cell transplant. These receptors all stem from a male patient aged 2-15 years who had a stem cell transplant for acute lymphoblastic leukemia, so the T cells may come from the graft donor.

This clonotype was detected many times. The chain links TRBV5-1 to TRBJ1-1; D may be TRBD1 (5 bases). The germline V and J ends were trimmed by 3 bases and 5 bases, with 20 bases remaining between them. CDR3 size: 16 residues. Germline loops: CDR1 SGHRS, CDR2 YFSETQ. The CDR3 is CASSSIGAPGWTEAFF. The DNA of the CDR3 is TGCGCCAGCAGCTCTATCGGGGCCCCGGGCTGGACTGAAGCTTTCTTT.

The CDR3 DNA follows: TGCGCCAGCAGCCCGAATCAGGGATATGAGCAGTTCTTC. It is translated as CASSPNQGYEQFF. This chain connects TRBV4-1 to TRBJ2-1, with D possibly TRBD1 on 5 matching bases. Trimming stripped 4 bases from V and 8 bases from J, with 12 bases between. CDR1 and CDR2 (germline): MGHRA, YSYEKL. This CDR3 is built from 13 residues.

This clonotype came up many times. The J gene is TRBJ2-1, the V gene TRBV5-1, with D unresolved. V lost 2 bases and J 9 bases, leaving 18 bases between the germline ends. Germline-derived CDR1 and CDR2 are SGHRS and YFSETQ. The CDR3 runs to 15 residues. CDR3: CASSLEGPRWGEQFF. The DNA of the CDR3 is TGCGCCAGCAGCTTAGAAGGGCCTCGGTGGGGTGAGCAGTTCTTC.

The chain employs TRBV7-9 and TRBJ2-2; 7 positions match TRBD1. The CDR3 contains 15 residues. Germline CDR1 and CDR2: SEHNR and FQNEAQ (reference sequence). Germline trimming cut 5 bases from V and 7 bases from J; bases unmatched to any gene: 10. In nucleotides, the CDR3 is TGTGCCAGCAGCCCGTTGGACAGGCTGATCGGGGAGCTGTTTTTT. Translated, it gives CASSPLDRLIGELFF.

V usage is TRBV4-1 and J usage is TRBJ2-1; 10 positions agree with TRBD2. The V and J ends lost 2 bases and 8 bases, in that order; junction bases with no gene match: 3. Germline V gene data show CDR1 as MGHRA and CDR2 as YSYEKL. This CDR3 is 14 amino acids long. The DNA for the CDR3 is TGCGCCAGCAGCCAACCTAGCGGGAGTGATGAGCAGTTCTTC. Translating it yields CASSQPSGSDEQFF.

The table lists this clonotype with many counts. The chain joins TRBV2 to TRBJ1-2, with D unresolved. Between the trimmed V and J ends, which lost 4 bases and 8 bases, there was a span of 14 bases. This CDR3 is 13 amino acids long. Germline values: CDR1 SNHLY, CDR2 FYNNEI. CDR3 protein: CASSGITPTGYTF. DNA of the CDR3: TGTGCCAGCAGTGGAATAACTCCAACCGGCTACACCTTC.

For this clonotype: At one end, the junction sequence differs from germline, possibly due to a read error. The DNA of the CDR3 is TGCTCCAGCAGCCAAGGTGCGCCAGATACGCAGTATTTT. Translated, it gives CSSSQGAPDTQYF. The chain uses TRBV4-3 and TRBJ2-3; D unclear. The CDR3 contains 13 residues. Germline CDR1 is LGHNA and CDR2 is YSLEER.

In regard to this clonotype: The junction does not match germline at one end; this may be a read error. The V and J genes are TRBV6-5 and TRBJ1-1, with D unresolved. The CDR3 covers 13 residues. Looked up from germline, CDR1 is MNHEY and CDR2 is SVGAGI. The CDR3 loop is CASSYDSNNEAFF. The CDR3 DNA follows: TGTGCCAGCAGTTACGATTCGAACAATGAAGCTTTCTTT.

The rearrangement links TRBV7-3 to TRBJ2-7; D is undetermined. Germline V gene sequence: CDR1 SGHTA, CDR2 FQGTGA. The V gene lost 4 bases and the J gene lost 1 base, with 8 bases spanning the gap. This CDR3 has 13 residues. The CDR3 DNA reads TGTGCCAGCAGCTACGGCGATTCCTACGAGCAGTACTTC. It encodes CASSYGDSYEQYF.

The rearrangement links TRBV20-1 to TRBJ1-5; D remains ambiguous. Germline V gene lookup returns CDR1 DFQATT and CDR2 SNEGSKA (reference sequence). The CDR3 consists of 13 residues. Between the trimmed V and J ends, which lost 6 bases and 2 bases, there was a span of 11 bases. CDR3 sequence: CSARTGGNQPQHF. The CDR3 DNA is TGCAGTGCGCGGACTGGGGGCAATCAGCCCCAGCATTTT.

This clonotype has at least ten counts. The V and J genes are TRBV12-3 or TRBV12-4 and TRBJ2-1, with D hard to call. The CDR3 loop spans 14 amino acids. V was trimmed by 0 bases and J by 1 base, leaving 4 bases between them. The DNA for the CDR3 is TGTGCCAGCAGTTTAGCGCGATCCTACAATGAGCAGTTCTTC. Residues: CASSLARSYNEQFF.

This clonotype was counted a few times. The CDR3 sequence is CASGTGRGNTIYF. In DNA, the CDR3 is TGCGCCAGCGGGACAGGTCGAGGAAACACCATATATTTT. The chain employs TRBV10-2 and TRBJ1-3; 8 bases are a match to TRBD1. V lost 8 bases, J lost 4 bases, and 4 bases stayed unmatched. CDR1 and CDR2 (germline): WSHSY, SAAADI. This CDR3 has 13 residues.

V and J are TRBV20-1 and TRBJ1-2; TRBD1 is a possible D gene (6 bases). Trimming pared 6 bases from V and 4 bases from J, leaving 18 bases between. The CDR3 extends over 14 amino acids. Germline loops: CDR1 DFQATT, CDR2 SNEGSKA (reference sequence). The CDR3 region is CSARGDTHLYGYTF. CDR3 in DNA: TGCAGTGCGAGGGGGGACACCCATCTCTATGGCTACACCTTC.

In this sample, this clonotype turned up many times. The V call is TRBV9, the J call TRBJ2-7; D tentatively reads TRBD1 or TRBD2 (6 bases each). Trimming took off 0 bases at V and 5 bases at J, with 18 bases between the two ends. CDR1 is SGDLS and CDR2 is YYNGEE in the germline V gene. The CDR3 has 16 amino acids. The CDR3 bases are TGTGCCAGCAGCGTAGTCGATACGGGGGCGTTAGACGAGCAGTACTTC. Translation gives CASSVVDTGALDEQYF.

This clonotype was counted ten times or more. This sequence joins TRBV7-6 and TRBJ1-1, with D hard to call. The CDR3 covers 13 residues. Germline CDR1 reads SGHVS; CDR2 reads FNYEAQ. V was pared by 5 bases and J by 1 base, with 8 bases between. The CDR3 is CASSPGPNTEAFF. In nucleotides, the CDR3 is TGTGCCAGCAGCCCCGGACCGAACACTGAAGCTTTCTTT.

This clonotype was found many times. The CDR3 region has the DNA TGTGCCAGCAGCGCCTCCGGGACAACTCGGGAGCAGTACTTC. Protein product: CASSASGTTREQYF. This sequence joins TRBV7-9 and TRBJ2-7; TRBD1 might be the D (6 bases). V lost 5 bases, J lost 7 bases, and 18 bases lay in between. The germline gives CDR1 SEHNR, CDR2 FQNEAQ (reference sequence). CDR3 length: 14 residues. The full variable domain, completed using reference TRBV7-9 and TRBJ2-7, is DTGVSQNPRHKITKRGQNVTFRCDPISEHNRLYWYRQTLGQGPEFLTYFQNEAQLEKSRLLSDRFSAERPKGSFSTLEIQRTEQGDSAMYLCASSASGTTREQYFGPGTRLTVT.

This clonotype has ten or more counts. CDR3 loop: CASSSRRGQGYEQYF. The CDR3 DNA reads TGCGCCAGCAGCTCAAGACGGGGACAGGGATACGAGCAGTACTTC. This sequence joins TRBV5-1 and TRBJ2-7; 9 nucleotides agree with TRBD1. With 3 bases clipped from V and 4 bases from J, the junction kept 8 bases outside the gene matches. The length of the CDR3 is 15 residues. Germline-derived CDR1 and CDR2 are SGHRS and YFSETQ. The full variable domain, completed using reference TRBV5-1 and TRBJ2-7, is KAGVTQTPRYLIKTRGQQVTLSCSPISGHRSVSWYQQTPGQGLQFLFEYFSETQRNKGNFPGRFSGRQFSNSRSEMNVSTLELGDSALYLCASSSRRGQGYEQYFGPGTRLTVT.

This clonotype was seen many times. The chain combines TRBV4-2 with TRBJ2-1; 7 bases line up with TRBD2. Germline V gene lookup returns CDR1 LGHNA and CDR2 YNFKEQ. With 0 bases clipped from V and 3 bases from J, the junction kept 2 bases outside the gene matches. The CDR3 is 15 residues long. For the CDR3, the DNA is TGTGCCAGCAGCCAAGACAGCGGGGTCTACAATGAGCAGTTCTTC. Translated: CASSQDSGVYNEQFF.

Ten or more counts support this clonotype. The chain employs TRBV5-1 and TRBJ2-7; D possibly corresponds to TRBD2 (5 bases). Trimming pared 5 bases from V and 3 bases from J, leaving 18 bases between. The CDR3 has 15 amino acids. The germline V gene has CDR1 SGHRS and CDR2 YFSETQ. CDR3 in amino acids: CASSFRTGWIYEQYF. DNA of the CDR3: TGCGCCAGCAGTTTTCGGACGGGGTGGATCTACGAGCAGTACTTC.

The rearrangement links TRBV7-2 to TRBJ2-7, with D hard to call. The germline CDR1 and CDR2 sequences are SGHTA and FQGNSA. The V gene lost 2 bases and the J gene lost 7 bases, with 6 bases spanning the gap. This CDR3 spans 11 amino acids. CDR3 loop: CASSLISEQYF. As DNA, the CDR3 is TGTGCCAGCAGCTTAATAAGTGAGCAGTACTTC.

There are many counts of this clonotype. CDR3 sequence: CASSQVEVFF. The CDR3 DNA reads as TGTGCCAGCAGCCAAGTCGAGGTTTTCTTT. The gene calls are TRBV14 and TRBJ1-1, with unresolved D. V was trimmed by 1 base and J by 13 bases, leaving 7 bases between them. This CDR3 region has 10 residues. Germline V lookup: CDR1 SGHDN, CDR2 FVKESK.

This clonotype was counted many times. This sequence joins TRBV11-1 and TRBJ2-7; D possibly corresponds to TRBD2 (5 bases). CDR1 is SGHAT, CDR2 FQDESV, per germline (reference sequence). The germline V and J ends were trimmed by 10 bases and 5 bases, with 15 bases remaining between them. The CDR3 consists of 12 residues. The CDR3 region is CATHNPGDEQYF. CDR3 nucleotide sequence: TGTGCCACCCATAACCCCGGGGACGAGCAGTACTTC.

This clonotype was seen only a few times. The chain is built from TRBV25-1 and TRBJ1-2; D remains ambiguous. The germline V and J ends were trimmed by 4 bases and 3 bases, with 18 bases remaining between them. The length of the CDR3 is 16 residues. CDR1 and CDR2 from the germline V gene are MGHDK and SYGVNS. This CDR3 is CASSASLRTSHYGYTF. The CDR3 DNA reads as TGTGCCAGCAGTGCATCCCTCCGGACCTCCCACTATGGCTACACCTTC.

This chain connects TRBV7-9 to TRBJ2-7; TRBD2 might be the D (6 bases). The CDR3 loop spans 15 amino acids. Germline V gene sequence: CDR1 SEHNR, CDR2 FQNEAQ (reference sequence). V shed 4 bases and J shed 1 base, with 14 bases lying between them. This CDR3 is CASSSPGLLSYEQYF. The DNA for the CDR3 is TGTGCCAGCAGCTCTCCGGGACTGCTTTCCTACGAGCAGTACTTC.

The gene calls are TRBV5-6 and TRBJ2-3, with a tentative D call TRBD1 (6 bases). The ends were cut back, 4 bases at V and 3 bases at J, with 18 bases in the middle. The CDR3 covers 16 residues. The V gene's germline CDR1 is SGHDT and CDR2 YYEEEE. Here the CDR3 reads CASSAGRQVITDTQYF. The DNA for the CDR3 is TGTGCCAGCAGCGCCGGACGACAGGTTATAACAGATACGCAGTATTTT.

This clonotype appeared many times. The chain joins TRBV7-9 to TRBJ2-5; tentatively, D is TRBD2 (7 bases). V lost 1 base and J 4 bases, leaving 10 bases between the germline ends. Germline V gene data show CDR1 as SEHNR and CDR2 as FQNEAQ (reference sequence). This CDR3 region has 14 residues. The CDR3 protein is CASSLGGGVETQYF. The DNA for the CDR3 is TGTGCCAGCAGCTTAGGGGGGGGCGTAGAGACCCAGTACTTC. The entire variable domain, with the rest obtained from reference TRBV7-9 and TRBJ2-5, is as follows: DTGVSQNPRHKITKRGQNVTFRCDPISEHNRLYWYRQTLGQGPEFLTYFQNEAQLEKSRLLSDRFSAERPKGSFSTLEIQRTEQGDSAMYLCASSLGGGVETQYFGPGTRLLVL.

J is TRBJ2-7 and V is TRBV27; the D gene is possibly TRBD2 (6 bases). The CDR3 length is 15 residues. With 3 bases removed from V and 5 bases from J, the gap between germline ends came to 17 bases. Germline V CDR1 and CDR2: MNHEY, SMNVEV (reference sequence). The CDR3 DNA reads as TGTGCCAGCAGTTTTCTCGGGCGGCGGGGAGACGAGCAGTACTTC. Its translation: CASSFLGRRGDEQYF.